These T cell receptor beta chains were read from a single sample in a study of shared clonotypes between healthy human individuals. Assay used: immunoSEQ multiplex PCR; TCRdb lists only in-frame clones, some missing. The top ten clones hold approximately 1.5% of a sample with some 900,000 clones, less than 85% of them seen once. Sequences were obtained from memory CD4+ T cells sorted from blood. The receptors come from a man between 18 and 29 years old in good health. The CDR3 runs from the conserved cysteine through the conserved F or W. Fields, in order: J gene, V gene, clone size, D gene, CDR3 protein, CDR3 DNA. A D gene is named only where the DNA matches it firmly. Clone size is given for some rows only: seen once, a few or many times, or a class if the clone is expanded.

TRBJ2-7	TRBV28	.	TRBD1	CASSLLEGQGLGGQYF	TGTGCCAGCAGTTTGTTGGAGGGACAGGGGCTCGGAGGGCAGTACTTC
TRBJ2-4	TRBV6-7	.	TRBD1	CASSPDRGRNIQYF	TGTGCCAGCAGTCCCGACAGGGGGCGAAACATTCAGTACTTC
TRBJ2-1	TRBV18	.	.	CASSGALYNEQFF	TGTGCCAGCTCGGGGGCGCTCTACAATGAGCAGTTCTTC
TRBJ1-2	TRBV5-1	.	.	CASSLGDGNYGYTF	TGCGCCAGCAGCTTGGGGGACGGGAACTATGGCTACACCTTC
TRBJ2-4	TRBV19	once	.	CASTPGPDKKNIQYF	TGTGCCAGTACCCCGGGCCCAGACAAGAAAAACATTCAGTACTTC
TRBJ2-7	TRBV28	.	TRBD1	CASSRPGTVYEQYF	TGTGCCAGCAGCCGGCCCGGGACAGTTTACGAGCAGTACTTC
TRBJ1-5	TRBV5-6	few	.	CASSLGNNQPQHF	TGTGCCAGCAGCCTCGGAAACAATCAGCCCCAGCATTTT
TRBJ2-5	TRBV7-2	.	TRBD2	CASSFSSGGSQETQYF	TGTGCCAGCAGCTTTTCTAGCGGGGGCTCCCAAGAGACCCAGTACTTC
TRBJ2-7	TRBV30	.	TRBD1	CAWLTGRYEQYF	TGTGCCTGGCTGACAGGGCGCTACGAGCAGTACTTC
TRBJ2-3	TRBV5-1	.	.	CASVRTSVGKDTQYF	TGCGCCAGCGTGCGGACGTCGGTGGGAAAAGATACGCAGTATTTT
TRBJ2-5	TRBV18	.	.	CASSPSRAETQYF	TGTGCCAGCTCACCAAGCAGGGCAGAGACCCAGTACTTC
TRBJ2-5	TRBV6-5	.	.	CASSYLGLFQETQYF	TGTGCCAGCAGTTACCTGGGACTCTTCCAGGAGACCCAGTACTTC
TRBJ2-5	TRBV19	many	.	CASSITGGQETQYF	TGTGCCAGTAGTATAACCGGGGGCCAGGAGACCCAGTACTTC
TRBJ2-3	TRBV5-6	once	.	CASSHRYLLGDTQYF	TGTGCCAGCAGCCACCGATACCTTCTTGGAGATACGCAGTATTTT
TRBJ2-7	TRBV11-1	.	.	CASSLGRGSTLGSYEQYF	TGTGCCAGCAGCTTAGGAAGGGGGTCCACCCTGGGCTCCTACGAGCAGTACTTC
TRBJ1-4	TRBV4-2	.	.	CASSQAGEKLFF	TGTGCCAGCAGCCAAGCGGGTGAAAAACTGTTTTTT
TRBJ1-5	TRBV5-6	few	TRBD1	CASSLTGVQPQHF	TGTGCCAGCAGCTTGACAGGGGTCCAGCCCCAGCATTTT
TRBJ2-7	TRBV18	many	TRBD2	CASSAFTAGGSYEQYF	TGTGCCAGCTCAGCCTTTACGGCGGGGGGATCCTACGAGCAGTACTTC
TRBJ1-1	TRBV30	few	.	CAWSVDQNTEAFF	TGTGCCTGGAGTGTGGATCAGAACACTGAAGCTTTCTTT
TRBJ2-1	TRBV7-2	.	TRBD2	CASRLAGVLNEQFF	TGTGCCAGCAGACTAGCGGGAGTTCTCAATGAGCAGTTCTTC
TRBJ1-4	TRBV5-1	.	.	CASSLESVSNEKLFF	TGCGCCAGCAGCTTGGAATCGGTCTCTAATGAAAAACTGTTTTTT
TRBJ2-7	TRBV27	few	.	CASSRAKQGSYEQYF	TGTGCCAGCAGTCGGGCAAAACAGGGCTCCTACGAGCAGTACTTC
TRBJ2-1	TRBV7-2	.	TRBD2	CASSLSGGVAYNEQFF	TGTGCCAGCAGCTTATCGGGGGGAGTGGCTTACAATGAGCAGTTCTTC
TRBJ2-2	TRBV19	.	.	CASSPPPGELFF	TGTGCCAGTAGTCCTCCTCCCGGGGAGCTGTTTTTT
TRBJ2-7	TRBV7-2	once	.	CASSLTGPAYEQYF	TGTGCCAGCAGCCTTACCGGCCCGGCCTACGAGCAGTACTTC
TRBJ2-5	TRBV5-1	.	.	CASSLGGSETQYF	TGCGCCAGCAGCTTGGGTGGCTCAGAGACCCAGTACTTC
TRBJ1-2	TRBV5-8	few	.	CASSLATVWNANYGYTF	TGTGCCAGCAGCTTGGCCACGGTTTGGAACGCTAACTATGGCTACACCTTC
TRBJ1-1	TRBV30	few	.	CAWASDGGRVSEAFF	TGTGCCTGGGCTTCTGATGGGGGGCGCGTGAGTGAAGCTTTCTTT
TRBJ2-3	TRBV5-4	.	TRBD2	CASSPSERGGPRDTQYF	TGTGCCAGCAGCCCCTCAGAACGGGGGGGTCCTAGAGATACGCAGTATTTT
TRBJ2-2	TRBV4-1	few	TRBD2	CASSPRTSGGTGELFF	TGCGCCAGCAGCCCGAGGACTAGCGGGGGAACCGGGGAGCTGTTTTTT
TRBJ1-5	TRBV5-8	.	.	CASSLSTWQGQPQHF	TGTGCCAGCAGCTTGTCTACATGGCAAGGGCAGCCCCAGCATTTT